What follows are 18 T cell receptor beta chains derived from one specimen sequenced in a study of shared clonotypes between healthy human individuals. Assay: immunoSEQ multiplex PCR; the TCRdb copy retains only in-frame clones and omits some. The data show roughly 2.1 million clones, more than 85% seen once. The naive CD8 fraction comprised CD45RO-negative cells positively selected for CCR7 and excluded terminally differentiated effector memory CD45RA+ cells. The sequencing input was naive CD8+ T cells from PBMCs. The receptors stem from a man aged 18 to 35 in good health. Some clones in this sample may be carry-over from other donors' samples.

This chain uses TRBV7-9 with TRBJ2-5; D unclear. The CDR3 has 14 amino acids. V lost 5 bases and J lost 1, with 11 bases in between. Germline CDR1 is SEHNR and CDR2 is FQNEAQ (reference sequence). The CDR3 sequence: CASSLLPRQETQYF. The CDR3 nucleotides read TGTGCCAGCAGCCTCCTACCGCGCCAAGAGACCCAGTACTTC. Full variable domain (rest looked up from reference TRBV7-9 and TRBJ2-5): DTGVSQNPRHKITKRGQNVTFRCDPISEHNRLYWYRQTLGQGPEFLTYFQNEAQLEKSRLLSDRFSAERPKGSFSTLEIQRTEQGDSAMYLCASSLLPRQETQYFGPGTRLLVL.

This sequence joins TRBV4-1 and TRBJ2-1; 8 bases line up with TRBD2. This CDR3 contains 13 residues. In germline, CDR1 is MGHRA, CDR2 YSYEKL. V was clipped by 1 base and J by 9 bases; unmatched bases: 2. CDR3 coding DNA: TGCGCCAGCAGCCAAGCGGGAGGGCTTGAGCAGTTCTTC. Its translation is CASSQAGGLEQFF.

The CDR3 region is CASSLEQSGRGTGELFF. In DNA form, the CDR3 reads TGTGCCAGCAGCTTAGAGCAAAGCGGGAGAGGCACCGGGGAGCTGTTTTTT. The gene calls are TRBV7-6 and TRBJ2-2; 8 nucleotides agree with TRBD2. Looked up from germline, CDR1 is SGHVS and CDR2 is FNYEAQ. V lost 1 base to trimming and J lost 4 bases; unmatched junction nucleotides: 8. This CDR3 has 17 amino acids.

This sequence joins TRBV27 and TRBJ2-7; D might be TRBD1 or TRBD2, each matching 7 bases. CDR1 is MNHEY and CDR2 is SMNVEV in the germline V gene (reference sequence). V gave up 5 bases and J gave up 4 bases, with 18 bases separating them. The CDR3 is 15 residues long. The CDR3 protein is CASSDTGEGGYEQYF. CDR3 coding DNA: TGTGCCAGCAGTGATACAGGGGAGGGGGGTTACGAGCAGTACTTC.

The chain links TRBV28 to TRBJ1-5; no reliable D call. In germline, CDR1 is MDHEN, CDR2 SYDVKM. V was cut by 2 bases and J by 0 bases, with 11 bases left in between. This CDR3 is built from 16 residues. This CDR3 is CASSLRAFNSNQPQHF. The CDR3 nucleotides are TGTGCCAGCAGTTTAAGAGCCTTTAATAGCAATCAGCCCCAGCATTTT.

The rearrangement links TRBV5-1 to TRBJ2-1; TRBD1 matches 10 bases. The CDR3 runs to 16 residues. CDR1 and CDR2 from the germline V gene are SGHRS and YFSETQ. The junction had 9 bases not matched to a gene; V was cut back by 4 bases and J by 5 bases. The CDR3 spells CASSPGQGWSDNEQFF. In nucleotides, the CDR3 is TGCGCCAGCAGCCCGGGACAGGGGTGGTCCGACAATGAGCAGTTCTTC.

The rearrangement joins TRBV29-1 to TRBJ2-7; the match to TRBD1 covers 11 bases. Germline CDR1 and CDR2: SQVTM and ANQGSEA. The V segment lost 6 bases and the J segment 6 bases; nucleotides outside the gene matches: 10. The CDR3 totals 14 residues. The CDR3 DNA is TGCAGCGTCGCAACCGGGACAGGGGGTTTCGAGCAGTACTTC. Protein sequence: CSVATGTGGFEQYF.

The genes are TRBV2 and TRBJ1-2; tentatively, D is TRBD1 (6 bases). In germline, CDR1 is SNHLY, CDR2 FYNNEI. Trimming removed 4 bases at V and 3 bases at J, with 12 bases between. The CDR3 has 14 amino acids. The CDR3 spells CASSVNRDYYGYTF. DNA of the CDR3: TGTGCCAGCAGTGTGAACAGGGACTACTATGGCTACACCTTC.

This rearrangement joins TRBV2 to TRBJ2-7, with 9 bases identical to TRBD2. V gave up 1 base and J gave up 0 bases; unmatched junction bases: 4. This CDR3 comprises 16 residues. CDR1 is SNHLY and CDR2 is FYNNEI in the germline V gene. Here the CDR3 reads CASSEGLAASSYEQYF. CDR3 nucleotide sequence: TGTGCCAGCAGTGAAGGACTAGCGGCCAGCTCCTACGAGCAGTACTTC.

This clone has just a few counts. The rearrangement links TRBV7-9 to TRBJ1-4, with a tentative D call TRBD1 (6 bases). Per germline, CDR1 SEHNR and CDR2 FQNEAQ (reference sequence). The length of the CDR3 is 13 residues. Trimming took 5 bases from V and 4 from J, leaving 8 bases between them. The CDR3 protein is CASSGTLNEKLFF. The CDR3 DNA reads as TGTGCCAGCAGCGGGACACTTAATGAAAAACTGTTTTTT.

The chain is built from TRBV7-9 and TRBJ1-1; D remains unclear. Germline V gene data show CDR1 as SEHNR and CDR2 as FQNEAQ (reference sequence). The CDR3 length is 14 residues. V shed 3 bases and J shed 1 base, with 9 bases lying between them. DNA for the CDR3: TGTGCCAGCAGCTTTGGCTCCACGAACACTGAAGCTTTCTTT. As protein: CASSFGSTNTEAFF.

The V gene is TRBV27, the J gene TRBJ1-1; 10 bases agree with TRBD1. CDR3 length equals 14 residues. Trimming at V came to 4 bases and at J to 4 bases, leaving 3 bases not matched to a gene. Per germline, CDR1 MNHEY and CDR2 SMNVEV (reference sequence). The CDR3 protein is CASSYGTGVTEAFF. The CDR3 DNA sequence: TGTGCCAGCAGTTATGGGACAGGGGTCACTGAAGCTTTCTTT.

For the CDR3, the DNA is TGTGCCAGCAGCTTAGGACTAGCGGGACCTACCTCCTGGGATGAGCAGTTCTTC. Its protein product is CASSLGLAGPTSWDEQFF. The chain links TRBV7-2 to TRBJ2-1, with TRBD2 matching over 11 bases. Trimming at V came to 1 base and at J to 8 bases, leaving 13 bases not matched to a gene. This CDR3 has 18 amino acids. CDR1 and CDR2 from the germline V gene are SGHTA and FQGNSA. The variable domain in full, with the rest retrieved from reference TRBV7-2 and TRBJ2-1, is GAGVSQSPSNKVTEKGKDVELRCDPISGHTALYWYRQSLGQGLEFLIYFQGNSAPDKSGLPSDRFSAERTGGSVSTLTIQRTQQEDSAVYLCASSLGLAGPTSWDEQFFGPGTRLTVL.

The chain links TRBV29-1 to TRBJ2-5; D is tentatively TRBD1 or TRBD2 (5 bases each). This CDR3 has 14 amino acids. Germline V lookup: CDR1 SQVTM, CDR2 ANQGSEA. V lost 2 bases, J lost 5 bases, and 15 bases lay in between. Here the CDR3 DNA reads TGCAGCGTTGAAACCCCTGGGGGTGGGGAGACCCAGTACTTC. Its translation is CSVETPGGGETQYF. Drawing the rest from reference TRBV29-1 and TRBJ2-5, the complete variable domain is SAVISQKPSRDICQRGTSLTIQCQVDSQVTMMFWYRQQPGQSLTLIATANQGSEATYESGFVIDKFPISRPNLTFSTLTVSNMSPEDSSIYLCSVETPGGGETQYFGPGTRLLVL.

Turning to this clone: Its ends do not fully match the called genes, so a read error is possible. The chain has TRBV13 and TRBJ2-3, with 7 bases aligning to TRBD1. The CDR3 runs 8 residues. Per the germline V gene, CDR1 is PRHDT and CDR2 is FYEKMQ (reference sequence). This CDR3 is CASRSGGF. DNA for the CDR3: TGTGCCAGCAGGTCAGGGGGATTT.

This rearrangement joins TRBV14 to TRBJ2-1; TRBD2 matches 8 bases. The CDR3 sequence is 17 residues long. The germline gives CDR1 SGHDN, CDR2 FVKESK. Germline trimming cut 0 bases from V and 2 bases from J; bases unmatched to any gene: 6. CDR3 nucleotide sequence: TGTGCCAGCAGCCAAGAGTATCGGGGGGGACCCTACAATGAGCAGTTCTTC. Amino acids: CASSQEYRGGPYNEQFF.

The chain combines TRBV28 with TRBJ2-7, with a weak D call TRBD1 (6 bases). The CDR3 has 16 residues. Deletions cut 6 bases from V and 1 base from J, with 19 bases between. Looked up from germline, CDR1 is MDHEN and CDR2 is SYDVKM. The CDR3 region is CASSPRRTEGSYEQYF. CDR3 nucleotides: TGTGCCAGCAGCCCCAGACGGACAGAAGGATCCTACGAGCAGTACTTC. Using reference TRBV28 and TRBJ2-7 for the parts outside the CDR3, the full variable domain is DVKVTQSSRYLVKRTGEKVFLECVQDMDHENMFWYRQDPGLGLRLIYFSYDVKMKEKGDIPEGYSVSREKKERFSLILESASTNQTSMYLCASSPRRTEGSYEQYFGPGTRLTVT.

This clone has only one observation. The CDR3 here is CSVEVPQGYGYTF. CDR3 nucleotide sequence: TGCAGCGTTGAAGTCCCCCAGGGCTATGGCTACACCTTC. The gene calls are TRBV29-1 and TRBJ1-2; D is perhaps TRBD1 (5 bases). Per germline, CDR1 SQVTM and CDR2 ANQGSEA. This CDR3 is built from 13 residues. Trimming shortened V by 1 base and J by 4 bases, and 10 bases separated the two germline ends.